This TCR beta chain derives from a study of blood T cells in healthy people across ages. V lost 5 bases and J 2 bases, leaving 15 bases between the germline ends. Per the germline V gene, CDR1 is LNHDA and CDR2 is SQIVND (reference sequence). The CDR3 has 15 residues. There are a few counts of this clonotype. Each sample used at least 7 million PBMCs. The authors ran a second PCR of about 7 to 11 cycles using a sample-barcoded 5' primer and a J-beta primer mix. MiXCR, run by TCRdb on the 5' RACE reads, gives a single entry per CDR3 protein. The sample contains 700,000 or so distinct CDR3 sequences, 22% of which appear only once.

Sequencing was performed on blood. The rearrangement joins TRBV19 to TRBJ1-1; no firm D call. The TCR sequence derives from a man between 65 and 80 years old in good health. The CDR3 region has the DNA TGTGCCAGTAGTCCCCGCCGCGGAGGCAACACTGAAGCTTTCTTT. Translation: CASSPRRGGNTEAFF.